The 25 T cell receptor beta chains reported below all come from one sample, sequenced in a study of beta chain features in type 1 diabetes. Which antigens these TCRs recognize remains unknown. Study outcomes and limitations: Type 1 diabetes patients had moderately but significantly shorter TCRB CDR3s in all four CD4+ subsets.

cDNA synthesis used the whole RNA isolate, giving expressed TCRB sequences. Assay used: immunoSEQ multiplex PCR; TCRdb lists only in-frame clones, some missing. The sample has tens of thousands of clones, 65% to 70% seen once. Source material: Tregs from blood. The receptor source for this set is a woman aged 18-30 years with type 1 diabetes.

The chain uses TRBV5-1 and TRBJ2-3, with 7 bases lining up with TRBD2. Germline CDR1 SGHRS, CDR2 YFSETQ. There are 16 residues in the CDR3. After removal of 0 bases from V and 6 bases from J, the junction contained 10 bases not matched to a gene. CDR3 DNA: TGCGCCAGCAGCTTGGCCCAAGCGGGACGCCCCGATACGCAGTATTTT. Translating it yields CASSLAQAGRPDTQYF.

The chain carries TRBV19 and TRBJ2-1; D gene unclear. CDR1 is LNHDA and CDR2 is SQIVND in the germline V gene (reference sequence). The CDR3 contains 12 residues. Trimming pared 4 bases from V and 3 bases from J, leaving 4 bases between. The DNA of the CDR3 is TGTGCCAGTAGTACGAGCTACAATGAGCAGTTCTTC. It is translated as CASSTSYNEQFF.

This clone turned up a few times. CDR3 sequence (DNA): TGTGCCAGCAGCTTAGCGGGTACCAGCTCCTACGAGCAGTACTTC. Translating it yields CASSLAGTSSYEQYF. The chain joins TRBV5-4 to TRBJ2-7; TRBD2 is a possible D gene (6 bases). V lost 2 bases, J lost 0 bases, and 12 bases lay in between. CDR3 size: 15 residues. Germline CDR1 is SGHNT and CDR2 is YYREEE (reference sequence).

The sample holds one count of this clone. One junction end does not reproduce the germline sequence, and a read error may be involved. The chain links TRBV10-3 to TRBJ2-1, with a tentative D call TRBD1 (6 bases). Germline V lookup: CDR1 ENHRY, CDR2 SYGVKD. The CDR3 consists of 16 residues. The CDR3 is CAVRVQGQNSYNEQFF. The CDR3, as DNA: TGTGCCGTCAGGGTACAGGGTCAGAACTCCTACAATGAGCAGTTCTTC.

V is TRBV6-5 and J is TRBJ2-1, with 7 bases aligning to TRBD1. V lost 1 base to trimming and J lost 3 bases; unmatched junction nucleotides: 0. The CDR3 extends over 14 amino acids. Germline CDR1 is MNHEY and CDR2 is SVGAGI. The CDR3 DNA is TGTGCCAGCAGTTACTACAGGGGCTACAATGAGCAGTTCTTC. Translated: CASSYYRGYNEQFF.

J is TRBJ1-1 and V is TRBV29-1; 7 bases are shared with TRBD1. V lost 5 bases to trimming and J lost 10 bases; unmatched junction nucleotides: 16. Per the germline V gene, CDR1 is SQVTM and CDR2 is ANQGSEA. This CDR3 region has 14 residues. DNA for the CDR3: TGCAGCGTTTACCTCCCCGGACAGGCCATGGGAGCTTTCTTT. It encodes CSVYLPGQAMGAFF.

The V gene is TRBV28, the J gene TRBJ2-5, with D possibly being TRBD1 (6 bases). Germline CDR1 MDHEN, CDR2 SYDVKM. V was cut by 7 bases and J by 9 bases, with 12 bases left in between. This CDR3 is built from 11 residues. CDR3 DNA: TGTGCCAGCACTGCCAACAGGGCCCAGTACTTC. Its protein product is CASTANRAQYF.

The chain carries TRBV28 and TRBJ2-3, with 9 positions matching TRBD2. The CDR3 totals 15 residues. The V segment lost 6 bases and the J segment 4 bases; nucleotides outside the gene matches: 8. The germline gives CDR1 MDHEN, CDR2 SYDVKM. The CDR3, as DNA: TGTGCCAGCAGCTTTGGTAGCGGGAGACCAGATACGCAGTATTTT. Residues: CASSFGSGRPDTQYF. Together with reference TRBV28 and TRBJ2-3, the CDR3 gives the full variable domain: DVKVTQSSRYLVKRTGEKVFLECVQDMDHENMFWYRQDPGLGLRLIYFSYDVKMKEKGDIPEGYSVSREKKERFSLILESASTNQTSMYLCASSFGSGRPDTQYFGPGTRLTVL.

The rearrangement joins TRBV7-3 to TRBJ2-7; D possibly corresponds to TRBD2 (5 bases). The CDR3 is made up of 14 amino acids. Germline loops: CDR1 SGHTA, CDR2 FQGTGA. The V end lost 3 bases, the J end lost 1 base, and 10 bases lay between the germline ends. Here the CDR3 reads CASSFGGSSYEQYF. CDR3 DNA sequence: TGTGCCAGCAGCTTCGGAGGCTCTTCCTACGAGCAGTACTTC. Supplemented by reference TRBV7-3 and TRBJ2-7, the full variable domain reads GAGVSQTPSNKVTEKGKYVELRCDPISGHTALYWYRQSLGQGPEFLIYFQGTGAADDSGLPNDRFFAVRPEGSVSTLKIQRTERGDSAVYLCASSFGGSSYEQYFGPGTRLTVT.

CDR3 in amino acids: CASSVSLAGVTGELFF. The DNA for the CDR3 is TGTGCCAGCAGCGTCTCACTAGCGGGAGTCACCGGGGAGCTGTTTTTT. The J gene is TRBJ2-2, the V gene TRBV5-4; 11 bases align to TRBD2. This CDR3 region has 16 residues. The V segment lost 4 bases and the J segment 4 bases; nucleotides outside the gene matches: 6. Per germline, CDR1 SGHNT and CDR2 YYREEE (reference sequence).

V and J are TRBV27 and TRBJ2-1; 15 bases fit TRBD2. Losses at the gene ends were 2 bases for V and 1 base for J; bases not matched to a gene: 12. The CDR3 covers 21 residues. Germline values: CDR1 MNHEY, CDR2 SMNVEV (reference sequence). The CDR3 reads CASSLKPTGTSGGRSYNEQFF. In DNA form, the CDR3 reads TGTGCCAGCAGTTTAAAACCGACCGGGACTAGCGGGGGGAGGTCCTACAATGAGCAGTTCTTC.

This chain joins TRBV27 and TRBJ1-3; D is ambiguous. Trimming took 4 bases from V and 0 from J, leaving 7 bases between them. The CDR3 has 14 residues. Looked up from germline, CDR1 is MNHEY and CDR2 is SMNVEV (reference sequence). CDR3 loop: CASSSSTSGNTIYF. The CDR3 bases are TGTGCCAGCAGTTCGTCTACCTCTGGAAACACCATATATTTT.

The chain combines TRBV19 with TRBJ1-1; 8 bases are shared with TRBD1. CDR3 length: 14 amino acids. Germline V gene sequence: CDR1 LNHDA, CDR2 SQIVND (reference sequence). V lost 9 bases and J lost 3; bases outside the gene matches: 9. CDR3 nucleotide sequence: TGTGCCAGCAAACACAGGGGGAGGGACACTGAAGCTTTCTTT. Protein: CASKHRGRDTEAFF.

This clone was detected once. This chain connects TRBV2 to TRBJ1-6; D is undetermined. CDR3 length: 13 amino acids. CDR1 is SNHLY, CDR2 FYNNEI, per germline. Deletions cut 5 bases from V and 13 bases from J, with 15 bases between. As DNA, the CDR3 is TGTGCCAGCAGTTCCCCGGTCGAGTTTCCCCTCCACTTT. This translates into CASSSPVEFPLHF.

This clone was detected a few times. The rearrangement uses TRBV6-5 and TRBJ2-2; 8 nucleotides line up with TRBD1. V lost 6 bases and J lost 6; bases outside the gene matches: 3. The CDR3 runs to 13 residues. Germline lookup yields CDR1 MNHEY and CDR2 SVGAGI. In nucleotides, the CDR3 is TGTGCCAGCAGAAACAGGGGGGCCGGGGAGCTGTTTTTT. Its translation is CASRNRGAGELFF.

V is TRBV11-2 and J is TRBJ1-1; D gene uncertain. This CDR3 comprises 13 residues. Germline V gives CDR1 SGHAT, CDR2 FQNNGV. V shed 4 bases and J shed 1 base, with 7 bases lying between them. CDR3 loop: CASSSNWNTEAFF. CDR3 nucleotides: TGTGCCAGCAGCTCCAATTGGAACACTGAAGCTTTCTTT.

CDR3 residues: CASSFYTGHRMVPQHF. For the CDR3, the DNA is TGTGCCAGCAGCTTCTACACGGGACATCGGATGGTGCCCCAGCATTTT. The rearrangement uses TRBV7-9 and TRBJ1-5; TRBD1 might be the D (6 bases). With 3 bases removed from V and 9 bases from J, the gap between germline ends came to 21 bases. CDR1 is SEHNR, CDR2 FQNEAQ, per germline (reference sequence). The CDR3 is made up of 16 amino acids. The full variable domain, with the rest looked up from reference TRBV7-9 and TRBJ1-5, is DTGVSQNPRHKITKRGQNVTFRCDPISEHNRLYWYRQTLGQGPEFLTYFQNEAQLEKSRLLSDRFSAERPKGSFSTLEIQRTEQGDSAMYLCASSFYTGHRMVPQHFGDGTRLSIL.

The genes are TRBV7-8 and TRBJ1-2; D not resolved. This CDR3 spans 14 amino acids. The V gene lost 3 bases and the J gene lost 7 bases, with 15 bases spanning the gap. Germline CDR1 SGHVS, CDR2 FQNEAQ. DNA of the CDR3: TGTGCCAGCAGCTTTGAGGGATCGTTGCGTGGCTACACCTTC. Amino acid sequence: CASSFEGSLRGYTF.

This clone was seen a few times. The chain carries TRBV19 and TRBJ1-6; 9 bases agree with TRBD1. Germline V CDR1 and CDR2: LNHDA, SQIVND (reference sequence). V gave up 7 bases and J gave up 5 bases; unmatched junction bases: 6. The length of the CDR3 is 15 residues. The CDR3 coding sequence is TGTGCCAGTAAGAAACAGGGGGCCGATAATTCACCCCTCCACTTT. Its translation: CASKKQGADNSPLHF.

The chain couples TRBV25-1 to TRBJ2-7; 8 nucleotides align to TRBD1. Unmatched junction bases numbered 4, after V lost 6 bases and J lost 6 bases. CDR3 length: 12 amino acids. Per the germline V gene, CDR1 is MGHDK and CDR2 is SYGVNS. The CDR3 reads CASSGRGREQYF. In nucleotides, the CDR3 is TGTGCCAGCAGCGGCAGGGGGCGCGAGCAGTACTTC.

The chain recombines TRBV29-1 with TRBJ2-5; TRBD2 matches at 9 bases. The ends lost 6 bases at V and 5 bases at J; junction bases unmatched: 10. The CDR3 is made up of 14 amino acids. Germline V lookup: CDR1 SQVTM, CDR2 ANQGSEA. The CDR3 reads CSVQIAGVYETQYF. The CDR3 region has the DNA TGCAGCGTCCAAATAGCGGGAGTTTATGAGACCCAGTACTTC.

The genes are TRBV11-3 and TRBJ2-1, with D perhaps TRBD1 (6 bases). In germline, CDR1 is SGHNT, CDR2 YENEEA. V was pared by 6 bases and J by 9 bases, with 9 bases between. The CDR3 extends over 11 amino acids. The CDR3 DNA follows: TGTGCCAGCAGTATAGGGGGTGAGCAGTTCTTC. As protein: CASSIGGEQFF. Drawing the rest from reference TRBV11-3 and TRBJ2-1, the complete variable domain is EAGVVQSPRYKIIEKKQPVAFWCNPISGHNTLYWYLQNLGQGPELLIRYENEEAVDDSQLPKDRFSAERLKGVDSTLKIQPAELGDSAVYLCASSIGGEQFFGPGTRLTVL.

The rearrangement links TRBV18 to TRBJ2-1; D call uncertain. Trimming took off 0 bases at V and 7 bases at J, with 7 bases between the two ends. Germline V CDR1 and CDR2: KGHSH, LQKENI. The CDR3 sequence is 13 residues long. CDR3 region: CASSPPAGNEQFF. The CDR3 DNA is TGTGCCAGCTCACCACCGGCCGGGAATGAGCAGTTCTTC.

There are a few counts of this clone. The J gene is TRBJ2-1, the V gene TRBV7-2; 7 nucleotides align to TRBD2. J lost 5 bases, V lost 4 bases, and 8 bases had no gene match. The CDR3 is made up of 15 amino acids. Germline lookup yields CDR1 SGHTA and CDR2 FQGNSA. CDR3 sequence reads: CASSSSGKSNNEQFF. The DNA for the CDR3 is TGTGCCAGCAGCTCGAGCGGGAAGAGCAACAATGAGCAGTTCTTC. The full variable domain, its missing parts supplied by reference TRBV7-2 and TRBJ2-1, is GAGVSQSPSNKVTEKGKDVELRCDPISGHTALYWYRQSLGQGLEFLIYFQGNSAPDKSGLPSDRFSAERTGGSVSTLTIQRTQQEDSAVYLCASSSSGKSNNEQFFGPGTRLTVL.

This sequence joins TRBV6-1 and TRBJ1-2, with 7 bases identical to TRBD1. Germline values: CDR1 MNHNS, CDR2 SASEGT. The CDR3 extends over 13 amino acids. After removal of 6 bases from V and 6 bases from J, the junction contained 7 bases not matched to a gene. CDR3 in DNA: TGTGCCAGCAGCTGGGGGCAGGGGGATGGCTACACCTTC. It encodes CASSWGQGDGYTF.